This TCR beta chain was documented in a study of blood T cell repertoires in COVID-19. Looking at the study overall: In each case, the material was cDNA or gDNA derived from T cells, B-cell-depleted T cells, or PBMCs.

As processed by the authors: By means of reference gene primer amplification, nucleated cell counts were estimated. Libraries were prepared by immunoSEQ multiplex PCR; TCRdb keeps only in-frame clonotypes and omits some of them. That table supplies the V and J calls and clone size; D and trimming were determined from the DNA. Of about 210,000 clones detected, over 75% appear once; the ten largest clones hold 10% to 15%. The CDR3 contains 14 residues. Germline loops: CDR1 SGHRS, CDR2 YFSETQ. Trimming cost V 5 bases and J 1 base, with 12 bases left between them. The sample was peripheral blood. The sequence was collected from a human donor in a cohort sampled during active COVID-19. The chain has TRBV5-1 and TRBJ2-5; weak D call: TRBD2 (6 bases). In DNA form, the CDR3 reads TGCGCCAGCAGTACAACGACTAGCCAAGAGACCCAGTACTTC. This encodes CASSTTTSQETQYF.